Reported below is one T cell receptor (beta chain). The antigen it recognizes is unknown. It has no much larger one-base neighbor in the sample; base qualities were not kept. V is pruned by 8 bases and J by 4 bases, leaving 7 bases of the junction without a gene match. According to the germline V gene, CDR1 reads MDHEN and CDR2 reads SYDVKM. Measured from the cysteine to the phenylalanine, the CDR3 is 13 residues long. Of all the DNA, just the CDR3 is kept, 39 bases in frame from base 1. The sample belongs to a study of blood T cell repertoires in COVID-19 (dated by TCRdb to the early 2020s). At the level of the whole study: The collaborator samples originated in the United States, Italy and Spain and spanned the acute and convalescent phases of COVID-19. Sample metadata almost always included a de-identified subject ID, COVID-19 status, age in years and sex. Where available, HLA class I and class II types were obtained from metadata supplied by the sample provider rather than from assay-based typing. Deeply sampled blood TCRbeta repertoires from subjects exposed to, actively infected with, or recovered from COVID-19 were included in the dataset. The samples were drawn from the first 160 participants of the ongoing ImmuneRACE study and from some 1,300 subjects provided by 6 global collaborators. The prospective study material was composed of cDNA or gDNA derived from T cells, B-cell-depleted T cells, or PBMCs. The repertoires were made available in a free public database intended to serve as a resource for research on the immune response to SARS-CoV-2.

The immunoSEQ Assay, a bias-controlled multiplex PCR, was used to amplify TCRbeta CDR3 regions from genomic DNA. Regarding the original processing steps: Within the assay, amplification of reference gene primers was used to estimate how many nucleated cells each sample contained. Sequence reads were collapsed and filtered to measure the absolute abundance of every unique TCRbeta CDR3 rearrangement. Productive Simpson clonality was computed per sample as the square root of Simpson's diversity index over productive rearrangements. TCRdb retrieved this table from immuneACCESS and kept in-frame rearrangements only. Not all clones are present; in checked studies, unresolved V genes account for under half, and no reason is known for the remainder. From that table come the V and J calls and clone size; the DNA was used to work out D and trimming. In this sample the table shows hundreds of thousands of clones, 82% of which occur a single time. The top ten clones comprise 4% to 6% of the sample.

Beyond this particular receptor, the publication reports: The quantity of clinical and demographic metadata differed by source and by participant and was supplied without curation.

Collaborating institutions collected whole blood in K2EDTA tubes following their own protocols. For TCRbeta analysis, collaborator samples were shipped as frozen whole blood, as isolated PBMCs, or as DNA extracted from either sample type. The source of this sequence is a woman of 80 years or more with active or convalescent COVID-19. The specimen sequenced was peripheral blood. Recombination linked TRBV28 to TRBJ1-2, and 7 junction bases match TRBD1. In nucleotide form, the sequence is TGTGCCAGCCTGGGACAGCAGTTCTATGGCTACACCTTC. Its translation reads: CASLGQQFYGYTF.